This TCR beta chain was recovered during a study of cytotoxic CD8 clonotypes in ibrutinib-treated CLL. Study-wide background: Responses: approximately 25 partial, 2 complete; after median roughly 68 months, roughly 14 stayed remitted, some 12 progressed. General observations from the study: T-cell clonality at baseline went above that of age-matched healthy donors and rose and fell with circulating CD8+ T-cell counts. The times at which samples were taken varied between sustained-remission and progressing patients.

Method: immunoSEQ multiplex PCR; TCRdb's copy keeps in-frame clones and lacks some. The table lists around 200,000 clones, roughly three quarters of them singletons. This CDR3 region has 14 residues. The V gene end was trimmed by 3 bases and the J gene end by 5 bases; junction bases not matched to a gene: 6. Germline V gene lookup returns CDR1 SEHNR and CDR2 FQNEAQ (reference sequence). Roughly 2 micrograms of genomic DNA, which was extracted from cryopreserved PBMCs, served as the material used for the TCR beta libraries. This clone was observed a single time. Its antigen is currently unknown. This sequence originates from a human donor with chronic lymphocytic leukemia. This material consisted of PBMCs, taken after 12 months of ibrutinib treatment. V and J are TRBV7-9 and TRBJ2-7; 8 nucleotides align to TRBD2. Here the CDR3 reads CASSFDGRADEQYF. The CDR3 DNA sequence: TGTGCCAGCAGCTTTGACGGGAGGGCCGACGAGCAGTACTTC. Based on the CDR3 plus reference TRBV7-9 and TRBJ2-7, the full variable domain is DTGVSQNPRHKITKRGQNVTFRCDPISEHNRLYWYRQTLGQGPEFLTYFQNEAQLEKSRLLSDRFSAERPKGSFSTLEIQRTEQGDSAMYLCASSFDGRADEQYFGPGTRLTVT.